The next 30 T cell receptor beta chains were all read from a single sample in a study of breast tumors, draining lymph nodes, adjacent tissues. TCRdb reanalysed the multiplex PCR reads using MiXCR and keeps one entry per CDR3 protein. The sample holds approximately 17,000 distinct CDR3 sequences, nearly 45% seen once. What was sequenced was tumor-adjacent breast tissue. The receptors were sampled from a female donor with breast cancer. Some clones in this sample may be carry-over from other donors' samples.

The gene calls are TRBV14 and TRBJ2-7; D uncertain. The CDR3 covers 15 residues. Per the germline V gene, CDR1 is SGHDN and CDR2 is FVKESK. V lost 2 bases, J lost 0 bases, and 11 bases lay in between. CDR3 loop: CASSQWRESSYEQYF. DNA of the CDR3: TGTGCCAGCAGCCAATGGAGAGAGAGCTCCTACGAGCAGTACTTC.

In its sample, this clonotype was seen many times. A read error may be the cause here, since a much bigger clone is one base away. The genes are TRBV6-5 and TRBJ2-3, with a weak D call TRBD1 (6 bases). The CDR3 sequence is 13 residues long. V gave up 5 bases and J gave up 3 bases, with 9 bases separating them. CDR1 and CDR2 (germline): MNHEY, SVGAGI. CDR3 nucleotide sequence: TGTGCCAGCAGTCACAGGGAAACAGATACGCAGTATTTT. Translation: CASSHRETDTQYF.

This clonotype was seen many times. V and J are TRBV20-1 and TRBJ1-1; possible D gene TRBD1, 5 bases. V was cut by 3 bases and J by 0 bases, with 5 bases left in between. Germline CDR1 is DFQATT and CDR2 is SNEGSKA (reference sequence). The CDR3 extends over 12 amino acids. CDR3 in DNA: TGCAGTGCTAGGACAGTGAACACTGAAGCTTTCTTT. Translating gives CSARTVNTEAFF.

This clonotype occurred many times. A read error may explain this, as a much larger clone is one base away. The rearrangement joins TRBV5-6 to TRBJ2-7; maybe TRBD1 (5 bases). The CDR3 spans 13 residues. V was trimmed by 8 bases and J by 1 base, leaving 13 bases between them. Looked up from germline, CDR1 is SGHDT and CDR2 is YYEEEE. The CDR3 DNA is TGTGCCAGTACAGGTCCTACTTCCTACGAGCAGTACTTC. It translates to CASTGPTSYEQYF.

This clonotype is medium-sized within its sample. The chain recombines TRBV7-8 with TRBJ2-7; D is undetermined. V was trimmed by 5 bases and J by 0 bases, leaving 5 bases between them. The length of the CDR3 is 12 residues. Germline V CDR1 and CDR2: SGHVS, FQNEAQ. CDR3 in DNA: TGTGCCAGCAGCACCTACTCCTACGAGCAGTACTTC. Translation: CASSTYSYEQYF.

In this sample, this clonotype is medium-sized. The rearrangement links TRBV6-1 to TRBJ2-7; 7 bases agree with TRBD2. CDR1 and CDR2 (germline): MNHNS, SASEGT. The CDR3 sequence is 14 residues long. Losses at the gene ends were 7 bases for V and 0 bases for J; bases not matched to a gene: 6. As DNA, the CDR3 is TGTGCCAGCATATTCGGCGGGAGCTCCTACGAGCAGTACTTC. It encodes CASIFGGSSYEQYF.

This clonotype is categorized as medium-sized. The chain is built from TRBV5-6 and TRBJ1-2; a possible D gene is TRBD1 (6 bases). V was cut by 4 bases and J by 4 bases, with 8 bases left in between. This CDR3 contains 12 residues. Looked up from germline, CDR1 is SGHDT and CDR2 is YYEEEE. The CDR3 sequence: CASSPDSYGYTF. In DNA form, the CDR3 reads TGTGCCAGCAGCCCGGACAGCTATGGCTACACCTTC.

This clonotype qualifies as medium-sized. CDR3 residues: CSVDNLQGDGYTF. The CDR3 bases are TGCAGCGTTGATAACCTACAGGGAGATGGCTACACCTTC. The genes are TRBV29-1 and TRBJ1-2; possibly TRBD1 for D (6 bases). Germline V CDR1 and CDR2: SQVTM, ANQGSEA. The CDR3 loop spans 13 amino acids. The V and J ends lost 3 bases and 6 bases respectively, with 14 bases between them. The complete variable domain, with remaining parts taken from reference TRBV29-1 and TRBJ1-2, reads SAVISQKPSRDICQRGTSLTIQCQVDSQVTMMFWYRQQPGQSLTLIATANQGSEATYESGFVIDKFPISRPNLTFSTLTVSNMSPEDSSIYLCSVDNLQGDGYTFGSGTRLTVV.

This clonotype is medium-sized in the sample. This chain joins TRBV12-3 or TRBV12-4 and TRBJ2-7; 8 bases agree with TRBD1. The CDR3 contains 12 residues. Trimming removed 8 bases from V and 7 bases from J; junction bases left unmatched: 7. CDR3 coding DNA: TGTGCCAGCGGGCAGGGGGCGGGGGAGCAGTACTTC. Residues: CASGQGAGEQYF.

CDR3 DNA: TGTGCCAGCAGTGATCAAGGATACACAGATACGCAGTATTTT. Its protein product is CASSDQGYTDTQYF. The V gene is TRBV2, the J gene TRBJ2-3; the D is unclear. CDR1 is SNHLY, CDR2 FYNNEI, per germline. The CDR3 contains 14 residues. The V end was cut by 3 bases, the J end by 2 bases, with 9 bases between.

This clonotype has a count of ten or more. Being one base from a much bigger clone, this may be a read error. V usage is TRBV5-1 and J usage is TRBJ2-3; D perhaps matches TRBD1 (5 bases). Germline-derived CDR1 and CDR2 are SGHRS and YFSETQ. CDR3 length equals 14 residues. CDR3 in DNA: TGCGCCGGCAGCTTGGCGGCAGGGAAAGATACGCAGTATTTT. This encodes CAGSLAAGKDTQYF.

The CDR3 nucleotides read TGTGCCAGCAGCCCGTCGACCAACCCAACTGGAAACACCATATATTTT. As protein: CASSPSTNPTGNTIYF. The rearrangement joins TRBV12-3 or TRBV12-4 to TRBJ1-3, with unresolved D. V lost 6 bases and J 2 bases, leaving 17 bases between the germline ends. The CDR3 is 16 amino acids.

This clonotype was seen ten or more times. The chain combines TRBV6-6 with TRBJ2-5; D might be TRBD1 (6 bases). Germline V lookup: CDR1 MNHNY, CDR2 SVGAGI (reference sequence). The CDR3 consists of 14 residues. The V end was cut by 6 bases, the J end by 2 bases, with 13 bases between. The CDR3 loop reads CASRIQGGQETQYF. The CDR3, as DNA: TGTGCCAGCAGAATACAGGGCGGGCAAGAGACCCAGTACTTC.

By sample share, this clonotype is medium-sized. The V call is TRBV27, the J call TRBJ1-5; 7 nucleotides match TRBD1. V trimming: 6 bases; J trimming: 7 bases; junction bases outside the gene matches: 6. This CDR3 spans 13 amino acids. Germline loops: CDR1 MNHEY, CDR2 SMNVEV (reference sequence). The CDR3 DNA follows: TGTGCCAGCAGCGACAGGGTAGGGCAGCCCCAGCATTTT. Protein product: CASSDRVGQPQHF.

About this clonotype itself: Compared with germline, one end of the junction differs, possibly owing to a read error. The chain combines TRBV19 with TRBJ2-1; D is perhaps TRBD2 (6 bases). The germline V gene encodes CDR1 LNHDA and CDR2 SQIVND (reference sequence). The CDR3 totals 12 residues. CDR3 region: CAGSSLREEQFF. CDR3 sequence (DNA): TGTGCCGGTAGTTCGCTCCGGGAGGAGCAGTTCTTC.

This clonotype has a count of ten or more. This rearrangement joins TRBV5-1 to TRBJ2-2; perhaps TRBD1 as D (6 bases). V was trimmed by 0 bases and J by 2 bases, leaving 8 bases between them. CDR1 is SGHRS, CDR2 YFSETQ, per germline. CDR3 length equals 15 residues. The CDR3 nucleotides read TGCGCCAGCAGCTTGGACAGGGCTAACACCGGGGAGCTGTTTTTT. Protein product: CASSLDRANTGELFF.

This clonotype was seen ten or more times. A clone one base away is much larger, so this may be a read error. The chain joins TRBV11-3 to TRBJ2-2, with 9 bases aligning to TRBD2. This CDR3 is 15 amino acids long. The germline V gene encodes CDR1 SGHNT and CDR2 YENEEA. V was pared by 1 base and J by 5 bases, with 2 bases of the junction left unmatched. This CDR3 is CASSLGGRATGELFF. DNA of the CDR3: TGTGCCAGCAGCTTAGGCGGGAGGGCTACCGGGGAGCTGTTTTTT.

The gene calls are TRBV4-3 and TRBJ2-3; maybe TRBD1 (6 bases). Trimming took off 0 bases at V and 6 bases at J, with 10 bases between the two ends. The CDR3 is made up of 14 amino acids. Germline assignment: CDR1 LGHNA and CDR2 YSLEER. CDR3 DNA sequence: TGCGCCAGCAGCCAAGACAGGGGATGGGATACGCAGTATTTT. Residues: CASSQDRGWDTQYF.

The chain joins TRBV14 to TRBJ2-6; TRBD1 matches 8 bases. V shed 4 bases, J shed 4 bases, and the junction held 6 bases outside the gene matches. This CDR3 spans 16 amino acids. Germline V lookup: CDR1 SGHDN, CDR2 FVKESK. The DNA of the CDR3 is TGTGCCAGCAGCCGGGGGCAGGGGGCCGGGGCCAACGTCCTGACTTTC. This codes for CASSRGQGAGANVLTF.

In its sample, this clonotype is medium-sized. This chain joins TRBV7-8 and TRBJ1-6, with TRBD1 matching over 7 bases. Looked up from germline, CDR1 is SGHVS and CDR2 is FQNEAQ. The CDR3 is 16 residues long. V was pared by 4 bases and J by 0 bases, with 3 bases of the junction left unmatched. CDR3 residues: CASSWGDSSYNSPLHF. The CDR3 DNA reads TGTGCCAGCAGCTGGGGGGACAGCTCCTATAATTCACCCCTCCACTTT.

The chain links TRBV7-2 to TRBJ1-2; possible D gene TRBD1, 6 bases. The CDR3 is 15 residues long. Trimming removed 0 bases at V and 5 bases at J, with 13 bases between. Germline values: CDR1 SGHTA, CDR2 FQGNSA. Written as DNA, the CDR3 is TGTGCCAGCAGCTTAGCAAAGGGGGGCCATTATGGCTACACCTTC. Encoded protein: CASSLAKGGHYGYTF.

This clonotype qualifies as medium-sized (0.01 to 0.1%). CDR3 in DNA: TGTGCCAGCAGCTTCGACAGACACACAGATACGCAGTATTTT. It encodes CASSFDRHTDTQYF. This rearrangement joins TRBV7-9 to TRBJ2-3; TRBD1 might be the D (5 bases). CDR1 SEHNR and CDR2 FQNEAQ come from the germline V gene (reference sequence). With 3 bases removed from V and 2 bases from J, the gap between germline ends came to 9 bases. The CDR3 spans 14 residues. Supplemented by reference TRBV7-9 and TRBJ2-3, the full variable domain reads DTGVSQNPRHKITKRGQNVTFRCDPISEHNRLYWYRQTLGQGPEFLTYFQNEAQLEKSRLLSDRFSAERPKGSFSTLEIQRTEQGDSAMYLCASSFDRHTDTQYFGPGTRLTVL.

The chain recombines TRBV5-1 with TRBJ2-7; D is unresolved. Trimming pared 5 bases from V and 6 bases from J, leaving 12 bases between. CDR3 length: 12 amino acids. Germline loops: CDR1 SGHRS, CDR2 YFSETQ. The CDR3 sequence: CASRTETGEQYF. The CDR3 DNA sequence: TGCGCCAGCAGAACAGAGACGGGCGAGCAGTACTTC.

The rearrangement joins TRBV5-5 to TRBJ2-7; 7 nucleotides align to TRBD1. This CDR3 comprises 15 residues. Germline V gene lookup returns CDR1 SGHKS and CDR2 YYEKEE (reference sequence). The V segment lost 4 bases and the J segment 6 bases; nucleotides outside the gene matches: 13. Here the CDR3 DNA reads TGTGCCAGCAGCATAAGACGACAGGGAACCTCCGAGCAGTACTTC. Its protein product is CASSIRRQGTSEQYF.

This clonotype was counted many times. V gene TRBV6-5 combines with J gene TRBJ2-5; D remains unclear. Germline V gene sequence: CDR1 MNHEY, CDR2 SVGAGI. Trimming took off 5 bases at V and 5 bases at J, with 15 bases between the two ends. The CDR3 consists of 14 residues. CDR3 loop: CASSQGLLDETQYF. The CDR3 DNA follows: TGTGCCAGCAGTCAAGGGCTCCTGGACGAGACCCAGTACTTC.

The CDR3 DNA follows: TGTGCCAGCAGGACAGACTTTAGCAATCAGCCCCAGCATTTT. Translating gives CASRTDFSNQPQHF. The V and J genes are TRBV2 and TRBJ1-5; weak D call: TRBD1 (5 bases). Trimming shortened V by 6 bases and J by 0 bases, and 9 bases separated the two germline ends. There are 14 residues in the CDR3. Looked up from germline, CDR1 is SNHLY and CDR2 is FYNNEI.

The chain combines TRBV20-1 with TRBJ2-7; D may be TRBD2 (6 bases). Germline V gene data show CDR1 as DFQATT and CDR2 as SNEGSKA (reference sequence). The CDR3 has 12 amino acids. With 3 bases removed from V and 6 bases from J, the gap between germline ends came to 12 bases. CDR3 loop: CSARGLAPEQYF. CDR3 DNA: TGCAGTGCTAGGGGACTCGCCCCCGAGCAGTACTTC.

This clonotype was seen repeatedly, ten times or more. The V call is TRBV6-5, the J call TRBJ2-1; 9 positions match TRBD2. The germline V gene has CDR1 MNHEY and CDR2 SVGAGI. V shed 6 bases and J 3 bases; nucleotides not matched to a gene: 12. CDR3 length: 17 residues. This CDR3 reads CASRHGGVAGVYNEQFF. The CDR3 DNA follows: TGTGCCAGCAGGCACGGGGGGGTAGCGGGGGTCTACAATGAGCAGTTCTTC.

Relative to its sample, this clonotype is medium-sized. The J gene is TRBJ2-5, the V gene TRBV20-1; D is perhaps TRBD1 or TRBD2 (6 bases each). Trimming cost V 3 bases and J 5 bases, with 16 bases left between them. CDR3 size: 14 residues. Germline V gene lookup returns CDR1 DFQATT and CDR2 SNEGSKA (reference sequence). CDR3 sequence reads: CSARRDGGGETQYF. The CDR3 nucleotides read TGCAGTGCTAGGCGTGACGGGGGCGGGGAGACCCAGTACTTC.

By share, this clonotype counts as medium-sized. The V and J genes are TRBV5-1 and TRBJ2-7; no clear D. Deletions cut 4 bases from V and 5 bases from J, with 19 bases between. The CDR3 spans 15 residues. The germline gives CDR1 SGHRS, CDR2 YFSETQ. CDR3 in amino acids: CASSPTAMKIDEQYF. CDR3 in DNA: TGCGCCAGCAGCCCGACCGCCATGAAGATCGACGAGCAGTACTTC.